A selection of T cell receptor beta chains follows, all from one sample in a study of T cell repertoires in ileal Crohn's disease. Sequencing was performed with immunoSEQ multiplex PCR; in TCRdb, only in-frame clones are kept and a portion is missing. The profile shows 10,000 to 15,000 clones, roughly 79% of them singletons. Sequencing was done on a sample of ileal tissue. All receptors derive from an adult with Crohn's disease. The conserved cysteine and the conserved F or W are not part of the CDR3 here.

v_gene	j_gene	CDR3aa
TRBV5-1	TRBJ1-5	ASSLDGQDNQPQH
TRBV7-9	-	ASSLGRSSYEQY
TRBV13	TRBJ2-7	ASSTRTSGHEQY
TRBV5-1	TRBJ1-4	ASSSGTEARGGEKLF
TRBV5-4	TRBJ1-2	ASSLTGVSGYT
TRBV6-6	TRBJ2-2	ASRNPGQGYTGELF
TRBV4-1	TRBJ1-2	ASSQGIGGMSDGYT
TRBV19	TRBJ2-4	ASSMGTSDQY
TRBV5-6	TRBJ2-7	ASSFGRTSGVGY
TRBV12-1	TRBJ2-1	ASSGSGTSDNEQF
TRBV5-1	TRBJ2-7	ASSISGQGSYEQY
TRBV30	TRBJ2-7	AWSRGQGYEQY
TRBV2	TRBJ2-1	ASSRPSGGALSSYNEQF
TRBV2	TRBJ1-1	ASSQGAVNTEAF
TRBV28	TRBJ1-6	ASRHRRYNSPLH
TRBV7-6	TRBJ2-7	ASSLTGESEQY
TRBV19	TRBJ1-6	ASKPGQNNSPLH
TRBV29-1	TRBJ2-3	SAQGDVAGGPADTQY
TRBV15	TRBJ2-5	ATSRTSPGVETQY
TRBV10-3	TRBJ2-2	ATHSGDNTGELF
TRBV5-6	TRBJ2-7	ASSPPGGRNYEQY
TRBV5-6	TRBJ1-1	ASSGLGTTNTEAF
TRBV6-1	TRBJ2-5	ASSVQGSGTQY
TRBV9	TRBJ2-1	ASSSGWGNEQF
TRBV10-2	TRBJ1-1	ASQTGYTEAF
TRBV9	TRBJ2-3	ASSVEGGRTSTDTQY
TRBV5-4	TRBJ1-6	ASSDDKYSPLH
TRBV7-2	TRBJ2-7	ASSRTSGGSYEQY
TRBV4-2	TRBJ1-1	ASSPLDKNTEAF
TRBV6-1	TRBJ1-5	ASSGPLTGDLAPQH
TRBV6-1	TRBJ2-7	ASRNRDRGYEQY
TRBV6-1	TRBJ2-5	ASSEGQEQEDQY